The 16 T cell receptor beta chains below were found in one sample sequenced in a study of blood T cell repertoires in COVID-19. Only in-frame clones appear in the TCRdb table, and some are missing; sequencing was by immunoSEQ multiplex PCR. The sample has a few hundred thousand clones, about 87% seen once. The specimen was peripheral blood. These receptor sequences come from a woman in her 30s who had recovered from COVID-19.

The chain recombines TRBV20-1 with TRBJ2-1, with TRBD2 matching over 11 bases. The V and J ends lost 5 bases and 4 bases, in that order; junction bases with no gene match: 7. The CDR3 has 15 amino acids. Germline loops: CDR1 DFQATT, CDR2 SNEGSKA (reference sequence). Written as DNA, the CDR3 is TGCAGTGCTGGTGGGACTAGCGGAAATTACAATGAGCAGTTCTTC. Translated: CSAGGTSGNYNEQFF.

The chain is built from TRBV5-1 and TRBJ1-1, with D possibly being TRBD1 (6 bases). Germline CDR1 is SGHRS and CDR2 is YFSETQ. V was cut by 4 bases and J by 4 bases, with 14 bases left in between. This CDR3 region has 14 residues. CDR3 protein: CASSRGGAGTEAFF. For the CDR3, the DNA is TGCGCCAGCAGCCGCGGGGGGGCGGGCACTGAAGCTTTCTTT.

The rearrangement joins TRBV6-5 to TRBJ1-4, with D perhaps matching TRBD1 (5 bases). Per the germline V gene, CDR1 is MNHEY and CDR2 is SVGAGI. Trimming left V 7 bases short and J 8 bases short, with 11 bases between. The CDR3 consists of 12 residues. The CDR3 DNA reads TGTGCCAGCACCAGGGTCGGGGAAAAACTGTTTTTT. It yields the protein CASTRVGEKLFF.

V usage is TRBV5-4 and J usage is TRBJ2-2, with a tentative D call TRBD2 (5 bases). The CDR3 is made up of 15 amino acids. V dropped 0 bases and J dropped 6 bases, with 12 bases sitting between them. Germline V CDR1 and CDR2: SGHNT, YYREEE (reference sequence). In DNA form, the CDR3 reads TGTGCCAGCAGCTTGGCCTCGCAGGACTCCGGGGAGCTGTTTTTT. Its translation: CASSLASQDSGELFF.

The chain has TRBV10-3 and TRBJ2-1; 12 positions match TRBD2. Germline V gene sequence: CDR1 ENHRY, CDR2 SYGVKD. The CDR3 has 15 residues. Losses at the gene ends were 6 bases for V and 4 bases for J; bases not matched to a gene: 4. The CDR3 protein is CAIRALAGGYNEQFF. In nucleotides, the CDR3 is TGTGCCATCAGAGCACTAGCGGGGGGATACAATGAGCAGTTCTTC.

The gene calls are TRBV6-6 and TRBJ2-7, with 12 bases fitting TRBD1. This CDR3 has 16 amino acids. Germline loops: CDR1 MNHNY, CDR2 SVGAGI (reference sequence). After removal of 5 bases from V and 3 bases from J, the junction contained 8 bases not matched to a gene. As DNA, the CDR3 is TGTGCCAGCAGTAAACCGGGACAGGGGGCCCTCTACGAGCAGTACTTC. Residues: CASSKPGQGALYEQYF.

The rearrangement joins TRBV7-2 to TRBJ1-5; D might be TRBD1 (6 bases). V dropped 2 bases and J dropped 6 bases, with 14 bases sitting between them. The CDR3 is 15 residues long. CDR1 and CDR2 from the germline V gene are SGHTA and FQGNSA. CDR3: CASSLLQGGSQPQHF. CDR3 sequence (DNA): TGTGCCAGCAGCTTACTACAGGGAGGGAGTCAGCCCCAGCATTTT.

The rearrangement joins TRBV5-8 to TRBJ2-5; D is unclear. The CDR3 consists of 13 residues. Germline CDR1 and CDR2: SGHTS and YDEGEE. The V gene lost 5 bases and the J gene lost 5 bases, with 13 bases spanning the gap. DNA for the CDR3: TGTGCCAGCAGTCGCCAGGTCTTGGAGACCCAGTACTTC. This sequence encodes CASSRQVLETQYF.

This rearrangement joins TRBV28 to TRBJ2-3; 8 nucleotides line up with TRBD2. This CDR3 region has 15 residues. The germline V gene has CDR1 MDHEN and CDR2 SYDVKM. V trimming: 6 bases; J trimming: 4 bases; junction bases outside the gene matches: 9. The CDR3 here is CASSPSGGGPDTQYF. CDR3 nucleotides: TGTGCCAGCAGCCCGTCGGGGGGGGGCCCAGATACGCAGTATTTT.

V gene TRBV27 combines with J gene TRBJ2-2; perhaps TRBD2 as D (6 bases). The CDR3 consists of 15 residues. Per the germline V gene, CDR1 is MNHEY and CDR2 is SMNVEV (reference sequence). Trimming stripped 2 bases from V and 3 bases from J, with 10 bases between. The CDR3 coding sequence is TGTGCCAGCAGTTTAGGGAGGACGGACACCGGGGAGCTGTTTTTT. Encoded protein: CASSLGRTDTGELFF.

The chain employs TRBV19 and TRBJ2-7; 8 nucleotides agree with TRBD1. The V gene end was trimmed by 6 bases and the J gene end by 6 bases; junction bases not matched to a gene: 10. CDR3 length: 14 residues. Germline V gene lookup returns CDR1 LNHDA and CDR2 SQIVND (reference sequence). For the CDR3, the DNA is TGTGCCAGTAGGTGGGGGACAGGACCTACCGAGCAGTACTTC. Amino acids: CASRWGTGPTEQYF.

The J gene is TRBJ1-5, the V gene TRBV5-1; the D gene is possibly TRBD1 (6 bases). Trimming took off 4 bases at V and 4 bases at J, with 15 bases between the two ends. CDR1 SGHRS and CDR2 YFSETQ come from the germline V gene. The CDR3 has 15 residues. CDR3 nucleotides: TGCGCCAGCAGCGACGGACAGCCCGGAAATCAGCCCCAGCATTTT. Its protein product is CASSDGQPGNQPQHF.

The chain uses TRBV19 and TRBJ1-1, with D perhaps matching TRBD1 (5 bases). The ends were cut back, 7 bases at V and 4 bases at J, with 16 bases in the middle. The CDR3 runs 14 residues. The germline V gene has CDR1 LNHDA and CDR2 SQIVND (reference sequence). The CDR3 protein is CASTNRGSATEAFF. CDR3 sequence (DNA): TGTGCCAGTACTAATAGGGGCTCGGCCACTGAAGCTTTCTTT.

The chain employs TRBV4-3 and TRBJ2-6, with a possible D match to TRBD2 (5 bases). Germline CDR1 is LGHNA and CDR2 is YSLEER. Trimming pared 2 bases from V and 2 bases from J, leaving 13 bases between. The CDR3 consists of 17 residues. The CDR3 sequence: CASSQIGMRAGANVLTF. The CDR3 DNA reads TGCGCCAGCAGCCAAATTGGTATGAGGGCTGGGGCCAACGTCCTGACTTTC.

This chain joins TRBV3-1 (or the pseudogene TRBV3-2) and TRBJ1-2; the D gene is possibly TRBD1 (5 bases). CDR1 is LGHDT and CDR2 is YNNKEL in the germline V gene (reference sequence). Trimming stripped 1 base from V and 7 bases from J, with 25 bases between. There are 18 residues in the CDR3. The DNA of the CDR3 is TGTGCCAGCAGCCAAGTCCCCATCCCAAACAGGATTGCTATTGGCTACACCTTC. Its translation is CASSQVPIPNRIAIGYTF.

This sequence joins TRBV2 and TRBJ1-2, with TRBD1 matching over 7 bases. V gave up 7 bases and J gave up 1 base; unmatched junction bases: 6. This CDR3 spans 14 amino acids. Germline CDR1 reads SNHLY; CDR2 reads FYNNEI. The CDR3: CASKRDSLNYGYTF. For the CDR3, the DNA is TGTGCCAGCAAACGGGACAGCCTTAACTATGGCTACACCTTC.